The 30 T cell receptor beta chains given below trace back to one sample, sequenced in a study of cytomegalovirus exposure and HLA in healthy donors. This PCR relied on a set of 60 Vbeta primers and 13 Jbeta primers. Produced via immunoSEQ multiplex PCR; TCRdb's table is partial and in-frame only. The sample holds 100,000 to 150,000 clones. Sequenced material: PBMCs. These receptors all stem from a man aged 25 to 40 in good health and CMV-seronegative.

This sequence joins TRBV10-3 and TRBJ2-4; 7 nucleotides agree with TRBD1. The CDR3 sequence is 15 residues long. Germline V gives CDR1 ENHRY, CDR2 SYGVKD. V shed 3 bases and J 4 bases; nucleotides not matched to a gene: 6. As DNA, the CDR3 is TGTGCCATCAGTGACCCCAGGACAGGAAAAAACATTCAGTACTTC. Its translation: CAISDPRTGKNIQYF.

V usage is TRBV5-1 and J usage is TRBJ2-7; D unresolved. The CDR3 covers 17 residues. The V and J ends lost 3 bases and 0 bases respectively, with 19 bases between them. CDR1 is SGHRS and CDR2 is YFSETQ in the germline V gene. The DNA for the CDR3 is TGCGCCAGCAGCTCCCATCCATACGAGGCTGGCTCCTACGAGCAGTACTTC. Translation gives CASSSHPYEAGSYEQYF.

The V and J genes are TRBV6-6 and TRBJ2-5; 8 bases map to TRBD2. Germline V gene data show CDR1 as MNHNY and CDR2 as SVGAGI (reference sequence). The CDR3 consists of 15 residues. J was trimmed by 4 bases and V by 8 bases; bases with no gene match: 12. The DNA of the CDR3 is TGTGCCAGCGTCCCCGGGAGGGCCGAGGGAGAGACCCAGTACTTC. Translation: CASVPGRAEGETQYF.

About this clone itself: At one end the junction does not follow the germline gene, possibly because of a read error. The chain carries TRBV7-9 and TRBJ2-7; D might be TRBD1 (6 bases). Germline CDR1 SEHNR, CDR2 FQNEAQ (reference sequence). CDR3 length: 17 residues. The CDR3, as DNA: TGTGCCAGCAGTTTAGATATTGCAACAGGGAAGAACCACGAGCAGTACTTC. This gives the protein CASSLDIATGKNHEQYF.

The chain carries TRBV4-3 and TRBJ2-7; 8 nucleotides agree with TRBD2. CDR1 and CDR2 (germline): LGHNA, YSLEER. The CDR3 loop spans 16 amino acids. V shed 0 bases, J shed 7 bases, and the junction held 11 bases outside the gene matches. In DNA, the CDR3 is TGCGCCAGCAGCCAAGAAATAGCGGGGTGGGGCGGGGAGCAGTACTTC. Protein product: CASSQEIAGWGGEQYF.

The chain has TRBV7-2 and TRBJ1-1; 11 nucleotides agree with TRBD1. From germline, CDR1 is SGHTA and CDR2 FQGNSA. Trimming cost V 4 bases and J 3 bases; bases outside gene matches: 16. CDR3 length: 19 residues. In DNA, the CDR3 is TGTGCCAGCAGCTCTGCCGATATGGACAGGGGGCTTTACGACACTGAAGCTTTCTTT. This translates into CASSSADMDRGLYDTEAFF.

The rearrangement links TRBV7-6 to TRBJ1-2; 9 bases line up with TRBD1. CDR1 is SGHVS, CDR2 FNYEAQ, per germline. Trimming at V came to 5 bases and at J to 6 bases, leaving 13 bases not matched to a gene. The CDR3 runs to 16 residues. The CDR3 nucleotides read TGTGCCAGCAGCGCCCAACAGGGGGCCGCGAACCATGGCTACACCTTC. It encodes CASSAQQGAANHGYTF.

The chain links TRBV2 to TRBJ1-5; TRBD1 aligns across 7 bases. The trim removed 8 bases at V and 7 bases at J, leaving 11 bases unmatched. Germline V gives CDR1 SNHLY, CDR2 FYNNEI. CDR3 length equals 14 residues. CDR3 DNA sequence: TGTGCCAGCGAGACAGGGCTGAAGGGGCAGCCCCAGCATTTT. Its protein is CASETGLKGQPQHF.

The V call is TRBV4-1, the J call TRBJ2-6; D perhaps matches TRBD1 (7 bases). In germline, CDR1 is MGHRA, CDR2 YSYEKL. V lost 4 bases to trimming and J lost 0 bases, with 19 bases between them. The CDR3 extends over 19 amino acids. DNA of the CDR3: TGCGCCAGCAGCCCCGGGGGAAGAGGGGGCCCCTCTGGGGCCAACGTCCTGACTTTC. It codes for CASSPGGRGGPSGANVLTF.

The genes are TRBV27 and TRBJ1-2, with D unclear. Germline V gene lookup returns CDR1 MNHEY and CDR2 SMNVEV (reference sequence). The CDR3 spans 14 residues. V gave up 6 bases and J gave up 3 bases, with 14 bases separating them. The CDR3 reads CASRPDQEYYGYTF. CDR3 nucleotides: TGTGCCAGCAGGCCCGACCAGGAATACTATGGCTACACCTTC.

The chain links TRBV29-1 to TRBJ2-3; TRBD1 matches at 9 bases. V dropped 8 bases and J dropped 6; count of bases not matched to a gene: 9. CDR1 SQVTM and CDR2 ANQGSEA come from the germline V gene. This CDR3 is 13 amino acids long. Here the CDR3 DNA reads TGCAGCTGCGGACAGGGGCTAAGTGATACGCAGTATTTT. It translates to CSCGQGLSDTQYF.

This rearrangement joins TRBV25-1 to TRBJ1-1, with a weak D call TRBD1 (6 bases). The CDR3 length is 14 residues. Germline V gene lookup returns CDR1 MGHDK and CDR2 SYGVNS. The germline V and J ends were trimmed by 1 base and 5 bases, with 11 bases remaining between them. The CDR3: CASSELQGRTEAFF. In nucleotides, the CDR3 is TGTGCCAGCAGTGAATTACAGGGTAGGACTGAAGCTTTCTTT.

The V gene is TRBV19, the J gene TRBJ2-1, with 9 bases that match TRBD1. The CDR3 covers 13 residues. Losses at the gene ends were 5 bases for V and 8 bases for J; bases not matched to a gene: 4. Germline V gene sequence: CDR1 LNHDA, CDR2 SQIVND (reference sequence). The CDR3 sequence: CASSPGTGYEQFF. CDR3 coding DNA: TGTGCCAGTAGTCCAGGGACAGGGTATGAGCAGTTCTTC.

The chain couples TRBV6-1 to TRBJ2-7; TRBD1 aligns across 8 bases. The CDR3 spans 13 residues. Trimming cost V 3 bases and J 7 bases; bases outside gene matches: 5. Germline V CDR1 and CDR2: MNHNS, SASEGT. CDR3 loop: CASSEAWTGEQYF. The CDR3 region has the DNA TGTGCCAGCAGTGAGGCTTGGACAGGGGAGCAGTACTTC.

This rearrangement joins TRBV6-5 to TRBJ2-7; D is undetermined. The CDR3 is made up of 12 amino acids. Germline V gives CDR1 MNHEY, CDR2 SVGAGI. V shed 6 bases and J shed 4 bases, with 10 bases lying between them. The CDR3 sequence is CASSITAYEQYF. CDR3 nucleotide sequence: TGTGCCAGCAGCATAACAGCTTACGAGCAGTACTTC.

The V and J genes are TRBV14 and TRBJ2-6, with D possibly matching TRBD1 (6 bases). The CDR3 covers 15 residues. Germline-derived CDR1 and CDR2 are SGHDN and FVKESK. Trimming stripped 5 bases from V and 0 bases from J, with 8 bases between. CDR3 bases: TGTGCCAGCAGCACCAGGGGCTCTGGGGCCAACGTCCTGACTTTC. It codes for CASSTRGSGANVLTF.

This rearrangement joins TRBV5-1 to TRBJ2-4, with 10 bases matching TRBD1. Per germline, CDR1 SGHRS and CDR2 YFSETQ. The V gene end was trimmed by 0 bases and the J gene end by 4 bases; junction bases not matched to a gene: 4. The CDR3 has 16 amino acids. The CDR3 region is CASSLEGTGEKNIQYF. As DNA, the CDR3 is TGCGCCAGCAGCTTGGAGGGGACAGGGGAAAAAAACATTCAGTACTTC.

The chain couples TRBV7-9 to TRBJ2-7; the D gene is possibly TRBD1 (5 bases). The V end was cut by 5 bases, the J end by 4 bases, with 18 bases between. Germline V gene lookup returns CDR1 SEHNR and CDR2 FQNEAQ (reference sequence). This CDR3 is 15 amino acids long. The CDR3 is CASSADQAGAYEQYF. The CDR3 DNA reads as TGTGCCAGCAGCGCCGACCAAGCTGGGGCATACGAGCAGTACTTC.

This chain uses TRBV27 with TRBJ2-7; TRBD1 matches at 9 bases. CDR1 is MNHEY, CDR2 SMNVEV, per germline (reference sequence). The CDR3 is 17 amino acids. Unmatched junction bases numbered 14, after V lost 6 bases and J lost 2 bases. The CDR3 DNA sequence: TGTGCCAGCAGACCATTATCCGGGACAGGGTACCCCTACGAGCAGTACTTC. It is translated as CASRPLSGTGYPYEQYF.

The chain joins TRBV5-6 to TRBJ2-7; 11 bases fit TRBD1. Germline V gene data show CDR1 as SGHDT and CDR2 as YYEEEE. V was pared by 4 bases and J by 7 bases, with 7 bases of the junction left unmatched. CDR3 size: 14 residues. The CDR3 region is CASSTGQGEVEQYF. Here the CDR3 DNA reads TGTGCCAGCAGCACGGGACAGGGGGAGGTGGAGCAGTACTTC.

The rearrangement joins TRBV5-1 to TRBJ2-7; a weak D match, TRBD1 (6 bases). Germline CDR1 is SGHRS and CDR2 is YFSETQ. Trimming took 5 bases from V and 4 from J, leaving 13 bases between them. The CDR3 is made up of 13 amino acids. CDR3 DNA sequence: TGCGCCAGCAGTTCGCAGGGGAGATACGAGCAGTACTTC. Protein product: CASSSQGRYEQYF.

The V and J genes are TRBV27 and TRBJ2-7; 8 bases line up with TRBD1. The CDR3 contains 15 residues. Germline loops: CDR1 MNHEY, CDR2 SMNVEV (reference sequence). Trimming took 7 bases from V and 2 from J; bases not matched to a gene: 10. The CDR3 region has the DNA TGTGCCAGCACCGCGGACAGGGACGACCCCTACGAGCAGTACTTC. Amino acid sequence: CASTADRDDPYEQYF.

V and J are TRBV11-2 and TRBJ2-3; 10 bases map to TRBD1. The junction had 2 bases not matched to a gene; V was cut back by 0 bases and J by 2 bases. This CDR3 region has 16 residues. Germline loops: CDR1 SGHAT, CDR2 FQNNGV. CDR3 loop: CASSLDGTGVTDTQYF. The CDR3 bases are TGTGCCAGCAGCTTAGATGGGACAGGGGTCACAGATACGCAGTATTTT.

The chain is built from TRBV6-1 and TRBJ1-3; no firm D call. The CDR3 extends over 12 amino acids. Trimming left V 2 bases short and J 4 bases short, with 3 bases between. Germline V lookup: CDR1 MNHNS, CDR2 SASEGT. CDR3 amino acids: CASSERGNTIYF. CDR3 DNA: TGTGCCAGCAGTGAACGGGGAAACACCATATATTTT.

The chain is built from TRBV6-1 and TRBJ1-1; D might be TRBD1 (5 bases). Looked up from germline, CDR1 is MNHNS and CDR2 is SASEGT. This CDR3 contains 12 residues. CDR3 protein: CGAAGRNTEAFF. The CDR3 DNA is TGTGGGGCGGCAGGGCGGAACACTGAAGCTTTCTTT.

The rearrangement uses TRBV19 and TRBJ2-3, with D possibly TRBD2 on 5 matching bases. Per the germline V gene, CDR1 is LNHDA and CDR2 is SQIVND (reference sequence). The V end lost 4 bases, the J end lost 4 bases, and 12 bases lay between the germline ends. The CDR3 extends over 14 amino acids. CDR3 DNA: TGTGCCAGTAGTACCTGGGAGAAAGCAGATACGCAGTATTTT. It codes for CASSTWEKADTQYF.

The V and J genes are TRBV5-1 and TRBJ2-1; D might be TRBD2 (6 bases). V lost 0 bases, J lost 2 bases, and 12 bases lay in between. This CDR3 is built from 16 residues. CDR1 and CDR2 (germline): SGHRS, YFSETQ. The CDR3 loop is CASSLGGGMAYNEQFF. CDR3 DNA: TGCGCCAGCAGCTTGGGGGGCGGGATGGCCTACAATGAGCAGTTCTTC.

The chain links TRBV5-4 to TRBJ2-1, with a tentative D call TRBD2 (6 bases). The CDR3 length is 14 residues. Germline CDR1 reads SGHNT; CDR2 reads YYREEE (reference sequence). Trimming cost V 1 base and J 3 bases, with 8 bases left between them. The CDR3 loop is CASSLRAGYNEQFF. CDR3 nucleotide sequence: TGTGCCAGCAGCTTGCGAGCGGGCTACAATGAGCAGTTCTTC.

The chain employs TRBV5-4 and TRBJ2-3; 7 bases agree with TRBD2. Germline lookup yields CDR1 SGHNT and CDR2 YYREEE (reference sequence). CDR3 size: 16 residues. Trimming took 2 bases from V and 2 from J; bases not matched to a gene: 8. The CDR3 here is CASSLWSSGPTDTQYF. CDR3 DNA: TGTGCCAGCAGCTTATGGTCTAGCGGCCCCACAGATACGCAGTATTTT.

This chain connects TRBV14 to TRBJ1-6; D remains ambiguous. CDR3 length equals 15 residues. Germline V gene sequence: CDR1 SGHDN, CDR2 FVKESK. V dropped 0 bases and J dropped 6 bases, with 9 bases sitting between them. CDR3 amino acids: CASSQDFRFNSPLHF. The CDR3 nucleotides read TGTGCCAGCAGCCAAGATTTCCGGTTTAATTCACCCCTCCACTTT.